This entry describes one TCR beta chain. Its antigen is currently not known. HCMV serostatus was determined by detecting HCMV-specific IgG in serum with a commercial ELISA kit. Peripheral blood mononuclear cells were isolated from blood by Ficoll density gradient centrifugation. Measured from the cysteine to the phenylalanine, the CDR3 is 14 residues long. Only the protein is available. Reading the germline V gene gives CDR1 SGDLS and CDR2 YYNGEE. This entry comes from a study of T cells expressing NK-cell markers (dated by TCRdb to 2018 to 2021). Concerning the study at large: TCR beta-chain repertoires were profiled in sorted CD3+CD56+NKG2C+, CD3+CD56+NKG2C- and CD3+CD56-NKG2C+ T-cell subsets from about 8 donors. Randomly selected healthy volunteers, three men and five women, were used as the eight sequenced donors. Sequencing of the libraries produced 2 x 150 bp reads on Illumina HiSeq 2000/2500, MiSeq or NextSeq. Of the eight sequenced donors, seven were found to be HCMV-seropositive and one was found to be HCMV-seronegative.

Broad study findings and their caveats: In over 5 donors, the dominant CD3+CD56+NKG2C+ clonotypes were among the top 10 CD8+ clonotypes and accounted for roughly 1.0-8% of CD8+ T cells. Those dominant clonotypes were again the most abundant among CD3+CD56-NKG2C+ cells in a handful of donors, at roughly 25-60.1%. Whether the expanded NKG2C-expressing T cell clones were specific for HCMV antigens remained unclear.

The listed sequencing device is Illumina HiSeq 2000. The TCR beta cDNA libraries were made using 5'RACE template switching, a step that added both a universal primer site and unique molecular identifiers. cDNA synthesis was primed from the TCR beta constant segment and was followed by two successive PCR amplification steps. As for the authors' bioinformatics: MIGEC was used to demultiplex reads and group reads by UMI, and MiTCR was used to assemble and quantify clonotypes. Only TCR cDNA sequences supported by at least two reads were kept to exclude erroneous sequences. The tcR package was used for downstream repertoire analysis, with clonotypes matched between fractions based on CDR3 nucleotide sequence plus V segment. Antigen specificity was annotated against VDJdb with VDJmatch, allowing one amino acid substitution in CDR3. TCRdb reprocessed the reads and assigns one entry to each CDR3 protein sequence, leaving out DNA. V and J calls and clone size were set by TCRdb, not the authors. The table for this sample lists about 460,000 distinct CDR3 sequences. The ten largest clones represent about 1.5% of the sample.

The receptor was isolated from a woman between 45 and 65 years old in good health. Donor details come from another sample of the same person, matched by shared clones. Rearrangement joined TRBV9 to TRBJ2-4; TCRdb indicates TRBD1, and absent DNA this call remains unverified. The material sequenced was blood T cells: a sorted CD56 or NKG2C T cell subset, CD4+ or CD8+ T cells, or bulk PBMC T cells (not recorded which). This receptor carries the CDR3 CASSVGGVGNIQYF.